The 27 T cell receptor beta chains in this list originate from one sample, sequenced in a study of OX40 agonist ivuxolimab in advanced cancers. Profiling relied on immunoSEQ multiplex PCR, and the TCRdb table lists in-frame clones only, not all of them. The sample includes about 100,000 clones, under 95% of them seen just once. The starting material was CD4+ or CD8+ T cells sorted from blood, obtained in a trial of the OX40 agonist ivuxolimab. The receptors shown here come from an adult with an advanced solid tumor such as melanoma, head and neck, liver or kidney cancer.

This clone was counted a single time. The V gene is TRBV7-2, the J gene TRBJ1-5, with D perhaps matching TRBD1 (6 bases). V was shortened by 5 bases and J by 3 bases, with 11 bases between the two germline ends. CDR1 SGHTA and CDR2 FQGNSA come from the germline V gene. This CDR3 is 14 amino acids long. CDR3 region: CASSTDSNNQPQHF. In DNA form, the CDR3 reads TGTGCCAGCAGCACGGACAGCAACAATCAGCCCCAGCATTTT.

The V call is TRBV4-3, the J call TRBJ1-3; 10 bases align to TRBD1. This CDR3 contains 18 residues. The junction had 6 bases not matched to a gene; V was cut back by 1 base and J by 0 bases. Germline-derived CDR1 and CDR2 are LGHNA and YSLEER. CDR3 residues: CASSQALGQGSSGNTIYF. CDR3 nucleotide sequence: TGCGCCAGCAGCCAAGCACTGGGACAGGGGAGCTCTGGAAACACCATATATTTT.

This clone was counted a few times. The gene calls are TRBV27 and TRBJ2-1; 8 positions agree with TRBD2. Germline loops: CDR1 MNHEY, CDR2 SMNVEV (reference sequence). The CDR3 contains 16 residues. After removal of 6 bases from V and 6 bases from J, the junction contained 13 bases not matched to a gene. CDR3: CASSRQPGLVTNEQFF. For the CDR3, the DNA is TGTGCCAGCAGCCGCCAACCGGGACTAGTAACCAATGAGCAGTTCTTC.

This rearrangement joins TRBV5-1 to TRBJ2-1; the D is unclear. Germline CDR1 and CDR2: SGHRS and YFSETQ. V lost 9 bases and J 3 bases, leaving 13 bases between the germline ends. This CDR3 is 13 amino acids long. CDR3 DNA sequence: TGCGCCACCTCCATTGAGAGCTACAATGAGCAGTTCTTC. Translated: CATSIESYNEQFF.

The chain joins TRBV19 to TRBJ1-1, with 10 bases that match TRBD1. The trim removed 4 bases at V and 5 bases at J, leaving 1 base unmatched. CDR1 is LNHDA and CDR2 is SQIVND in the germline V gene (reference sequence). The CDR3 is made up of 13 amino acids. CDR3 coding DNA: TGTGCCAGTAGTACGGACAGGGGGACTGAAGCTTTCTTT. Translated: CASSTDRGTEAFF.

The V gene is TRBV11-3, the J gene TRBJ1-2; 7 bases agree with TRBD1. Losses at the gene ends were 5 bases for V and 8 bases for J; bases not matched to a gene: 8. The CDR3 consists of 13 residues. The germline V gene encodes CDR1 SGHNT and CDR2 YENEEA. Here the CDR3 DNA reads TGTGCCAGCAGCCAAGACAGGGTAGGCGGCTACACCTTC. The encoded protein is CASSQDRVGGYTF.

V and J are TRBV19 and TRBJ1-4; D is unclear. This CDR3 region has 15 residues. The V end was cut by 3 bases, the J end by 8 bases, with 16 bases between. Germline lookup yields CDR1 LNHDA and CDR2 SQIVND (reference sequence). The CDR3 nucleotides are TGTGCCAGTAGTATCTCGGGGAATGTAGGAGAAAAACTGTTTTTT. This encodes CASSISGNVGEKLFF.

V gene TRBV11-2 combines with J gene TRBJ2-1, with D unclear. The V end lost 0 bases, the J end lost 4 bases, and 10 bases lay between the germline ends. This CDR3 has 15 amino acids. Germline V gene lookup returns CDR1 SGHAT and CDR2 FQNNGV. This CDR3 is CASSLDGSSYNEQFF. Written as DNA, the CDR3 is TGTGCCAGCAGCTTAGATGGCTCCTCTTACAATGAGCAGTTCTTC.

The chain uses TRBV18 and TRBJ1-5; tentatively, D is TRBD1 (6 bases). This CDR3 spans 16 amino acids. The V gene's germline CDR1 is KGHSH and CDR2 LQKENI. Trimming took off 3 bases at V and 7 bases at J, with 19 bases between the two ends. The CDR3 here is CASSPPKRGAGQPQHF. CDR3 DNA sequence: TGTGCCAGCTCACCGCCGAAGCGGGGGGCAGGGCAGCCCCAGCATTTT.

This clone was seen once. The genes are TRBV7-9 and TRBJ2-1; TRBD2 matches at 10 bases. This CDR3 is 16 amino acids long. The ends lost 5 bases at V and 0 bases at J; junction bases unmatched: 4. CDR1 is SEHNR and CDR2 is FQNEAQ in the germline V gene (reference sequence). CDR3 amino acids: CASSQLAGSSYNEQFF. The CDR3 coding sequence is TGTGCCAGCAGCCAACTAGCGGGGAGCTCCTACAATGAGCAGTTCTTC.

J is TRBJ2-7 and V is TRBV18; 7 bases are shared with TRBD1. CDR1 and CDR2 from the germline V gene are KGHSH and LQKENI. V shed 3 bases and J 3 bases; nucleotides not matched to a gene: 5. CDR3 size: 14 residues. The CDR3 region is CASSPTGPNYEQYF. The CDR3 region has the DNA TGTGCCAGCTCACCGACAGGGCCCAACTACGAGCAGTACTTC.

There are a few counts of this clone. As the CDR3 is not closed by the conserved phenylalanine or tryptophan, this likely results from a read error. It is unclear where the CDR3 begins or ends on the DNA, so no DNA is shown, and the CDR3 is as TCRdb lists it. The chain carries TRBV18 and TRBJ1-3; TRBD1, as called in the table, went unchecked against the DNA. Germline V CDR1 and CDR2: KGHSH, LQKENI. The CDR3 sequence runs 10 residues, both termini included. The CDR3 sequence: CASSPGAGAI.

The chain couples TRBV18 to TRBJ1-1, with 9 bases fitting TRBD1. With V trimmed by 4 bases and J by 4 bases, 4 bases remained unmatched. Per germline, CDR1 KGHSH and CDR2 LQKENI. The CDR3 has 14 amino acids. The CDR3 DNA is TGTGCCAGCTCACGGGACAGGGTGGGCACTGAAGCTTTCTTT. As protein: CASSRDRVGTEAFF.

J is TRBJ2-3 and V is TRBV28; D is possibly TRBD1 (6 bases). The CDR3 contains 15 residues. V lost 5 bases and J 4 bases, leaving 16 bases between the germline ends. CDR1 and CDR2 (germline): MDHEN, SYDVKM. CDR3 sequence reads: CASSDTGSLADTQYF. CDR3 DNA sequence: TGTGCCAGCAGTGACACAGGGTCCTTAGCAGATACGCAGTATTTT.

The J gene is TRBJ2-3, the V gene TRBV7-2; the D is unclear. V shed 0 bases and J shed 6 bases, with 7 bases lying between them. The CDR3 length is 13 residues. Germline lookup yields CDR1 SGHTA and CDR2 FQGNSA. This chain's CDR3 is CASSLADSDTQYF. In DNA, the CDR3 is TGTGCCAGCAGCTTAGCAGATTCGGATACGCAGTATTTT.

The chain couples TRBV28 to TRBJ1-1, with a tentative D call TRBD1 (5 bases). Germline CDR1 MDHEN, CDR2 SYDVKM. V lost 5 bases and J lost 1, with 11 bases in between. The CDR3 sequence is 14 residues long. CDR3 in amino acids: CASSVQVPNTEAFF. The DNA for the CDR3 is TGTGCCAGCAGTGTACAGGTCCCGAACACTGAAGCTTTCTTT.

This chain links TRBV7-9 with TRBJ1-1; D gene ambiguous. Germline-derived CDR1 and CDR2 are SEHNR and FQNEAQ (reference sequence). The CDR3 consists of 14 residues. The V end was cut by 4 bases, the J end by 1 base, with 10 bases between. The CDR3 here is CASSSMAGNTEAFF. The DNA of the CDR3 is TGTGCCAGCAGCTCAATGGCCGGGAACACTGAAGCTTTCTTT.

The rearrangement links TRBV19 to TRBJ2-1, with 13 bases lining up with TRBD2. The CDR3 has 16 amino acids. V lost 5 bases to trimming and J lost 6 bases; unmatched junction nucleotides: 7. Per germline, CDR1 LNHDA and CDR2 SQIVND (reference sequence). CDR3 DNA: TGTGCCAGTAGTGCACCCGGGACTAGCGGGACCAATGAGCAGTTCTTC. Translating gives CASSAPGTSGTNEQFF.

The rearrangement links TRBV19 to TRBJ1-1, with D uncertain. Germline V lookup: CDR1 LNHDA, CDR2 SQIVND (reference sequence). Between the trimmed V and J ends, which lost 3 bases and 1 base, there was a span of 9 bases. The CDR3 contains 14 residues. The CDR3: CASSIRRENTEAFF. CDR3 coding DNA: TGTGCCAGTAGTATTAGGAGGGAGAACACTGAAGCTTTCTTT.

As DNA, the CDR3 is TGTGCCAGCAGCTTAATCCCGGGGGTTAACTATGGCTACACCTTC. Its protein is CASSLIPGVNYGYTF. The chain joins TRBV7-2 to TRBJ1-2, with D perhaps TRBD1 (5 bases). With 2 bases removed from V and 1 base from J, the gap between germline ends came to 11 bases. Per germline, CDR1 SGHTA and CDR2 FQGNSA. CDR3 length: 15 amino acids.

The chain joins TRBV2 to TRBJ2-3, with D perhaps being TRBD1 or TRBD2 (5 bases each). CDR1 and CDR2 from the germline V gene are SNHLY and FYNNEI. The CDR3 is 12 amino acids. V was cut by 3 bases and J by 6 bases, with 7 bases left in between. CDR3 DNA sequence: TGTGCCAGCAGTGATGAGGGGGATACGCAGTATTTT. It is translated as CASSDEGDTQYF.

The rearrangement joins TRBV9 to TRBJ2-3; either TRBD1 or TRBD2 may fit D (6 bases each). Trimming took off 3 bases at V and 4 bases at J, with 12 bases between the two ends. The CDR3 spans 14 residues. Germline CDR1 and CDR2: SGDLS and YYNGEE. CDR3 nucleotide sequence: TGTGCCAGCAGCGCTGCACGGGGGCCAGATACGCAGTATTTT. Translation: CASSAARGPDTQYF.

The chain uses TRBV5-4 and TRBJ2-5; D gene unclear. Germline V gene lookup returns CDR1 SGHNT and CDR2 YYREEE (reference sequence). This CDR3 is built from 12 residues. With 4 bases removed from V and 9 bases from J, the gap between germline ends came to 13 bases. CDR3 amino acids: CASSAPSMAQYF. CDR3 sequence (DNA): TGTGCCAGCAGCGCGCCATCCATGGCCCAGTACTTC.

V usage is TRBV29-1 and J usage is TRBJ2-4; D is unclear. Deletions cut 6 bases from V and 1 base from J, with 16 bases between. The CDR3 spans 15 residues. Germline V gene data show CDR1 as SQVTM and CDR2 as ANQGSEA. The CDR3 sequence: CSVIELSRAKNIQYF. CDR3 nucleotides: TGCAGCGTGATAGAGTTAAGTAGGGCCAAAAACATTCAGTACTTC.

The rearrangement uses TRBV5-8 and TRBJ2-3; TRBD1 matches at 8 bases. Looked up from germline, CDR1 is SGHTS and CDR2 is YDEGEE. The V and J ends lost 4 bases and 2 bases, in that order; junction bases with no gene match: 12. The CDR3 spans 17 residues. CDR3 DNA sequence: TGTGCCAGCAGCCAAACAGGGGGACAGCTAAACACAGATACGCAGTATTTT. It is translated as CASSQTGGQLNTDTQYF.

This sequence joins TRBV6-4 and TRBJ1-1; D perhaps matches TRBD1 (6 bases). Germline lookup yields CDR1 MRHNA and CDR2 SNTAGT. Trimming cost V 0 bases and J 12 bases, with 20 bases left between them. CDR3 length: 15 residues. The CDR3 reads CASSDSFLNQDRTFF. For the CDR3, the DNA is TGTGCCAGCAGTGACTCTTTCTTGAACCAGGACAGAACTTTCTTT.

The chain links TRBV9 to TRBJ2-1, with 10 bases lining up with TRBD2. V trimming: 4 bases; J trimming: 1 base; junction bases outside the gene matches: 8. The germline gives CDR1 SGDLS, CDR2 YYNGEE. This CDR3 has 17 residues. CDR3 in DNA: TGTGCCAGCAGCTCCGGGACTAGCGTGGATTCCTACAATGAGCAGTTCTTC. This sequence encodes CASSSGTSVDSYNEQFF.